This T cell receptor beta chain was sequenced for a study of blood T cells in healthy people across ages. The second PCR ran about 6 to 11 cycles with a sample-barcoded 5' primer and J-beta primers. With 12 random nucleotides, a template-switch adaptor tagged each individual cDNA molecule. Using its own MiXCR run on the 5' RACE reads, TCRdb lists one record per CDR3 protein. The repertoire holds fewer than 2 million distinct CDR3 sequences, with about two fifths as singletons. This clonotype was counted ten times or more. No antigen is known for it. V dropped 0 bases and J dropped 3 bases, with 9 bases sitting between them. Germline V gene data show CDR1 as DFQATT and CDR2 as SNEGSKA (reference sequence). The CDR3 loop spans 13 amino acids. Broader study findings: It was held that the diversity estimates obtained from one million T cells were underestimates.

Caucasian individuals from Russia who were healthy and aged about 6 to 90 acted as donors. The authors extracted at least 6 micrograms of total RNA per sample. Sequenced material: blood. The rearrangement joins TRBV20-1 to TRBJ2-7, with D possibly matching TRBD2 (5 bases). This receptor was taken from a human donor in good health. CDR3 in DNA: TGCAGTGCTAGAGATCCCGGGGACTACGAGCAGTACTTC. Translated: CSARDPGDYEQYF.